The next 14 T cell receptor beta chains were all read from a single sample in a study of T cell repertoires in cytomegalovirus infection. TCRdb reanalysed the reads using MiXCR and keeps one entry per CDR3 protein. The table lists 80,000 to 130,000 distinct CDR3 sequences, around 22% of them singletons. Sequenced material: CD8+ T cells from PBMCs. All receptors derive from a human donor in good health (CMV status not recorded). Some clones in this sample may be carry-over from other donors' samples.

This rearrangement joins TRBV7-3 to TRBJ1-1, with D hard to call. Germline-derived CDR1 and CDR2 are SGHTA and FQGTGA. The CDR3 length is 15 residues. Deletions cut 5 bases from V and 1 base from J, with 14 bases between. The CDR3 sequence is CASSPNPSTNTEAFF. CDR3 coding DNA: TGTGCCAGCAGCCCAAACCCCAGTACGAACACTGAAGCTTTCTTT.

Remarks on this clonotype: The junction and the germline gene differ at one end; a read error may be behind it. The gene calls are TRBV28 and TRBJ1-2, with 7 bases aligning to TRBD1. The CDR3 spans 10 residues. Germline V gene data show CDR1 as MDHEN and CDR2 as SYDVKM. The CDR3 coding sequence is TGTGCCAGCAGCGCGAACACAGGGGAATTC. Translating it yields CASSANTGEF.

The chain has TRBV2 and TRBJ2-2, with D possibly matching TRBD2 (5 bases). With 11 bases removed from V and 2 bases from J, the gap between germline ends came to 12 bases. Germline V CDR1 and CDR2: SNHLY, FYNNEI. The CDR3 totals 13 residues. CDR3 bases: TGTGCCGGAGGTCGAGCAAACACCGGGGAGCTGTTTTTT. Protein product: CAGGRANTGELFF.

The DNA for the CDR3 is TGTGCCAGCGCTCCGGGGGGCCTCTACGAGCAGTACTTC. Protein sequence: CASAPGGLYEQYF. This sequence joins TRBV7-4 and TRBJ2-7; TRBD2 is a possible D gene (7 bases). Trimming took 8 bases from V and 3 from J, leaving 14 bases between them. The CDR3 has 13 amino acids. The germline CDR1 and CDR2 sequences are SGHVT and SQSDAQ.

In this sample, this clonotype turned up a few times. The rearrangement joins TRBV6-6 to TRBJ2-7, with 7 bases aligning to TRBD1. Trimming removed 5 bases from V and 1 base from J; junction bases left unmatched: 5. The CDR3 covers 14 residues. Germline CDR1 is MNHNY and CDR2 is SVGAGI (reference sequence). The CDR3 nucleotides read TGTGCCAGCAGTGTCCGGGACAGTTCCTACGAGCAGTACTTC. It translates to CASSVRDSSYEQYF.

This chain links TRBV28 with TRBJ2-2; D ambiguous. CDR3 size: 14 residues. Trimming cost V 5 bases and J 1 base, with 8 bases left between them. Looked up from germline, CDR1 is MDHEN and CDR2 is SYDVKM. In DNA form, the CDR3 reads TGTGCCAGCAGTACCCTTATGAACACCGGGGAGCTGTTTTTT. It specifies CASSTLMNTGELFF.

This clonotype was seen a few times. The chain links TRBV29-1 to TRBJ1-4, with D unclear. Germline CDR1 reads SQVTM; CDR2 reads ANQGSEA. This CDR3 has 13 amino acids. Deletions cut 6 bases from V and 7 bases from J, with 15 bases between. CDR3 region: CSVDGVNGEKLFF. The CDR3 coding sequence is TGCAGCGTGGACGGGGTGAACGGTGAAAAACTGTTTTTT.

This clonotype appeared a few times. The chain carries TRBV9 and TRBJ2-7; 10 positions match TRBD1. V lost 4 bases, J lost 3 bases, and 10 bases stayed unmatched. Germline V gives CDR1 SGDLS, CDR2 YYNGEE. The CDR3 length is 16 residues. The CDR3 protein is CASSSGTGAQGYEQYF. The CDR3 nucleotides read TGTGCCAGCAGCTCCGGGACAGGGGCCCAAGGCTACGAGCAGTACTTC.

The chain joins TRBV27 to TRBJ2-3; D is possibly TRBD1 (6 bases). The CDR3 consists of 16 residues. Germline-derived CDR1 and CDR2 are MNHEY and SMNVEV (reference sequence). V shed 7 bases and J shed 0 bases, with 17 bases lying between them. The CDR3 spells CASNDRTPSSTDTQYF. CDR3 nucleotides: TGTGCCAGCAATGACAGGACACCCTCAAGCACAGATACGCAGTATTTT.

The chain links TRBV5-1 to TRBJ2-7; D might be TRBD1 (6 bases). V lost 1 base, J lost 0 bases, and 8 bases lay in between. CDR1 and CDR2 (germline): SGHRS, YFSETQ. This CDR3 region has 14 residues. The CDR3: CASSLRTASYEQYF. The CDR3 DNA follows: TGCGCCAGCAGCTTGCGGACAGCCTCCTACGAGCAGTACTTC.

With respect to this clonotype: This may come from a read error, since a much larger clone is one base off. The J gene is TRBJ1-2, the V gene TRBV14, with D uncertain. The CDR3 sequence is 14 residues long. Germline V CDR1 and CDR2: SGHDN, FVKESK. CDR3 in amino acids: CASSAVTDNHGYTF. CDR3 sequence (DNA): TGTGCCAGCAGCGCTGTGACGGATAACCATGGCTACACCTTC. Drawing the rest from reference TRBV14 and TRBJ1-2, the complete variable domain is EAGVTQFPSHSVIEKGQTVTLRCDPISGHDNLYWYRRVMGKEIKFLLHFVKESKQDESGMPNNRFLAERTGGTYSTLKVQPAELEDSGVYFCASSAVTDNHGYTFGSGTRLTVV.

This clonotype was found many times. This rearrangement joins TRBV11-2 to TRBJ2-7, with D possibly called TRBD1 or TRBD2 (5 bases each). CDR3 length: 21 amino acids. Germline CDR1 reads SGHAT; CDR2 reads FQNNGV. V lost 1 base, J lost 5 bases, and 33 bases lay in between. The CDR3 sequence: CASSLGVRRWGRSNEEDEQYF. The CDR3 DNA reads TGTGCCAGCAGCTTAGGAGTTCGTCGATGGGGACGGAGCAACGAGGAGGACGAGCAGTACTTC.

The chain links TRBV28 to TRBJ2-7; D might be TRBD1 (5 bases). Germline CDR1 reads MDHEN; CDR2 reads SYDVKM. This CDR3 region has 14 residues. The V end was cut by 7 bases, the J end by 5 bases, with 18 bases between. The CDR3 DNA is TGTGCCAGCACCGTCGCACAGGCGTTCGACGAGCAGTACTTC. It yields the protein CASTVAQAFDEQYF.

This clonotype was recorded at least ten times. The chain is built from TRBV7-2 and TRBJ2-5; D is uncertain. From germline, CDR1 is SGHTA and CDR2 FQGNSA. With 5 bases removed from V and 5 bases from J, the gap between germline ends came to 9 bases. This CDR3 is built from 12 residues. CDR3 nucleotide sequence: TGTGCCAGCAGCCCGGGTGAGGAGACCCAGTACTTC. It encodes CASSPGEETQYF.